This T cell receptor (beta chain) was recovered during a study of memory CD4+ T cells and cytomegalovirus serostatus. Sequenced by immunoSEQ multiplex PCR; TCRdb stores in-frame clones only, minus some. The top ten hold roughly 0.6% of the sample, which has 40,000 to 55,000 clones, 82% seen once. Trimming took off 0 bases at V and 3 bases at J, with 6 bases between the two ends. Looked up from germline, CDR1 is ENHRY and CDR2 is SYGVKD. CDR3 length: 14 amino acids. The sort gate was single viable CD3+CD4+CD8-CD45RO+ cells for memory CD4+ T cells. The TCR sequence derives from an adult in good health and CMV-seronegative. The material sequenced was memory CD4+ T cells from blood. The genes are TRBV10-3 and TRBJ1-5, with TRBD1 as a possible D gene (5 bases). The CDR3 DNA reads as TGTGCCATCAGTGAGTCCGGGGCCAATCAGCCCCAGCATTTT. Translation: CAISESGANQPQHF.